Each of the 13 T cell receptor beta chains below was sequenced from the same sample in a study of blood T cell repertoires in COVID-19. Produced via immunoSEQ multiplex PCR; TCRdb's table is partial and in-frame only. The sample records approximately 190,000 clones, 70% to 85% being singletons. Sequencing was carried out using peripheral blood. The receptors shown here come from a human donor with acute or convalescent COVID-19. The donor label of this sample is uncertain.

The chain is built from TRBV11-2 and TRBJ1-1, with D unclear. The germline V and J ends were trimmed by 1 base and 7 bases, with 10 bases remaining between them. Germline V gene lookup returns CDR1 SGHAT and CDR2 FQNNGV. There are 13 residues in the CDR3. The CDR3 spells CASSLGQMIEAFF. Written as DNA, the CDR3 is TGTGCCAGCAGCTTAGGCCAGATGATTGAAGCTTTCTTT. The full variable domain, rest sourced from reference TRBV11-2 and TRBJ1-1, is EAGVAQSPRYKIIEKRQSVAFWCNPISGHATLYWYQQILGQGPKLLIQFQNNGVVDDSQLPKDRFSAERLKGVDSTLKIQPAKLEDSAVYLCASSLGQMIEAFFGQGTRLTVV.

This sequence joins TRBV5-4 and TRBJ2-5, with 9 bases fitting TRBD2. Germline values: CDR1 SGHNT, CDR2 YYREEE (reference sequence). The CDR3 is made up of 16 amino acids. The V and J ends lost 7 bases and 1 base, in that order; junction bases with no gene match: 11. The CDR3 reads CASSNNLAGPQETQYF. CDR3 sequence (DNA): TGTGCCAGCTCAAACAACCTAGCGGGACCCCAAGAGACCCAGTACTTC.

The chain recombines TRBV27 with TRBJ2-7; D is perhaps TRBD1 (6 bases). The CDR3 spans 16 residues. CDR1 is MNHEY and CDR2 is SMNVEV in the germline V gene (reference sequence). The V and J ends lost 3 bases and 0 bases respectively, with 15 bases between them. CDR3 nucleotides: TGTGCCAGCAGTTTTACGGACAGTCTCTCCTCCTACGAGCAGTACTTC. Amino acid sequence: CASSFTDSLSSYEQYF.

The rearrangement uses TRBV21-1 and TRBJ2-3; the table's D call of TRBD2 was not tested on the DNA. TRBV21-1 is shown as a pseudogene. CDR3 length: 17 residues. The CDR3 coding sequence is TGTGCCAGCAGCCTCCGGGGGGGACTAGCGGGAGGAGATACGCAGTATTTT. This translates into CASSLRGGLAGGDTQYF.

V and J are TRBV19 and TRBJ1-2, with D maybe TRBD1 (5 bases). CDR3 size: 15 residues. The V end lost 3 bases, the J end lost 2 bases, and 13 bases lay between the germline ends. Germline CDR1 is LNHDA and CDR2 is SQIVND (reference sequence). The CDR3 sequence: CASSMQGEGNYGYTF. The CDR3 DNA reads TGTGCCAGTAGTATGCAGGGCGAAGGAAACTATGGCTACACCTTC.

J is TRBJ1-5 and V is TRBV18; D gene ambiguous. Between the trimmed V and J ends, which lost 2 bases and 0 bases, there was a span of 11 bases. The CDR3 length is 16 residues. CDR1 is KGHSH, CDR2 LQKENI, per germline. As DNA, the CDR3 is TGTGCCAGCTCACCAGCCGGACTGAGTAGCAATCAGCCCCAGCATTTT. This encodes CASSPAGLSSNQPQHF.

This clone has just one count. The chain couples TRBV24-1 to TRBJ2-1, with TRBD2 matching 11 bases. The CDR3 has 15 residues. V gave up 3 bases and J gave up 6 bases; unmatched junction bases: 3. CDR1 KGHDR and CDR2 SFDVKD come from the germline V gene. The CDR3 sequence is CATSDRLAGPNEQFF. CDR3 coding DNA: TGTGCCACCAGTGATAGACTAGCGGGACCCAATGAGCAGTTCTTC.

CDR3 coding DNA: TGTGCCAGCAGTGCCGGCGACAGGGGGTGGGGCGGGGAGCTGTTTTTT. Residues: CASSAGDRGWGGELFF. The chain combines TRBV2 with TRBJ2-2, with 9 positions matching TRBD1. V lost 4 bases to trimming and J lost 7 bases; unmatched junction nucleotides: 10. Germline-derived CDR1 and CDR2 are SNHLY and FYNNEI. This CDR3 has 16 residues.

This chain's CDR3 is CASSAEAGGSYEQYF. The CDR3 DNA follows: TGTGCCAGCAGTGCGGAAGCGGGAGGTTCCTACGAGCAGTACTTC. This chain links TRBV6-4 with TRBJ2-7, with TRBD2 matching 9 bases. J was trimmed by 1 base and V by 4 bases; bases with no gene match: 5. CDR1 and CDR2 (germline): MRHNA, SNTAGT. The length of the CDR3 is 15 residues.

This clone was found once. V gene TRBV5-6 combines with J gene TRBJ2-5; 7 bases map to TRBD2. This CDR3 region has 15 residues. In germline, CDR1 is SGHDT, CDR2 YYEEEE. J lost 4 bases, V lost 0 bases, and 6 bases had no gene match. CDR3 amino acids: CASSLVVGGRETQYF. DNA of the CDR3: TGTGCCAGCAGCTTGGTGGTGGGCGGGAGAGAGACCCAGTACTTC.

The genes are TRBV7-3 and TRBJ2-5, with a weak D call TRBD2 (6 bases). Trimming removed 5 bases at V and 5 bases at J, with 12 bases between. The germline gives CDR1 SGHTA, CDR2 FQGTGA. The CDR3 covers 13 residues. In DNA, the CDR3 is TGTGCCAGCAGCCGCGGAGGAGGGGAGACCCAGTACTTC. Translated: CASSRGGGETQYF.

This chain joins TRBV12-3 or TRBV12-4 and TRBJ1-1; D perhaps matches TRBD1 (6 bases). The CDR3 is made up of 13 amino acids. The germline V and J ends were trimmed by 3 bases and 6 bases, with 11 bases remaining between them. CDR3 nucleotides: TGTGCCAGCAGTTTTTGGGACACCTCTGAAGCTTTCTTT. Residues: CASSFWDTSEAFF.

This clone was seen only a few times. The rearrangement joins TRBV5-4 to TRBJ1-3; a weak D match, TRBD1 (6 bases). Trimming pared 4 bases from V and 3 bases from J, leaving 11 bases between. The CDR3 length is 14 residues. Germline lookup yields CDR1 SGHNT and CDR2 YYREEE (reference sequence). The CDR3 loop is CASSQGHGGNTIYF. CDR3 DNA sequence: TGTGCCAGCAGCCAGGGGCACGGTGGAAACACCATATATTTT.